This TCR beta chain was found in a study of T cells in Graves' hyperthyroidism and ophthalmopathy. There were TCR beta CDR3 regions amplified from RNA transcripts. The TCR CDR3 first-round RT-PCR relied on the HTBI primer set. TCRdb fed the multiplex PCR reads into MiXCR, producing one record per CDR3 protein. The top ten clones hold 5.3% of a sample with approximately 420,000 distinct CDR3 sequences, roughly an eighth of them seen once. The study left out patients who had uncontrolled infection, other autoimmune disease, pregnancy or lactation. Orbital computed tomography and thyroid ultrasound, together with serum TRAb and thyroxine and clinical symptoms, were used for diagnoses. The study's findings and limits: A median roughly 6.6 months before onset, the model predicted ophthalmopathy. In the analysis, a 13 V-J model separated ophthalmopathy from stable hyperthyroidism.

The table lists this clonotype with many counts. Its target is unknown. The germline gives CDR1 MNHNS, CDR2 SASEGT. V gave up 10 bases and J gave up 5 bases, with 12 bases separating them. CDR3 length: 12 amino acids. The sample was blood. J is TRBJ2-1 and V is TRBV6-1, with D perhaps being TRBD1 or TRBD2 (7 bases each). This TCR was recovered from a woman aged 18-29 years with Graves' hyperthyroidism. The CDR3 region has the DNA TGTGCCACAGGGGGGGAAAACAATGAGCAGTTCTTC. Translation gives CATGGENNEQFF.